Listed here is a single TCR beta chain. The data belong to a study of technical replicates of blood from several donors. The assay was immunoSEQ multiplex PCR, and TCRdb's table has in-frame clones only and misses some. The table has about 81,000 clones, under 97% seen once; the top ten hold roughly 0.4%. Germline assignment: CDR1 LNHDA and CDR2 SQIVND (reference sequence). V trimming: 4 bases; J trimming: 7 bases; junction bases outside the gene matches: 11. The CDR3 has 15 amino acids. This receptor was taken from a human donor in good health. The sample comprised T cells isolated from PBMCs. The J gene is TRBJ2-7, the V gene TRBV19; 9 nucleotides align to TRBD2. The CDR3 DNA reads TGTGCCAGTAGTACCTTTAGCGGGAGTACGAAGGAGCAGTACTTC. This sequence encodes CASSTFSGSTKEQYF.